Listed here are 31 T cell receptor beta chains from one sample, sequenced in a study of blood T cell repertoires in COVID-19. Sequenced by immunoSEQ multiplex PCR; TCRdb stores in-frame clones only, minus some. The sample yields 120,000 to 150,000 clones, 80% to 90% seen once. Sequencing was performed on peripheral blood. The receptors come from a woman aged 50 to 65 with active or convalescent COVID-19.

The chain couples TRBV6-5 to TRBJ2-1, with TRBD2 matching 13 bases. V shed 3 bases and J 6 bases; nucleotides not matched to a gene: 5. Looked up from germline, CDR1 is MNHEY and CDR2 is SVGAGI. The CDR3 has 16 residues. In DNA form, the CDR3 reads TGTGCCAGCAGTTATTCCGGACTAGCGGGGGCCAATGAGCAGTTCTTC. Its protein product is CASSYSGLAGANEQFF.

CDR3 nucleotides: TGTGCCAGCAGCTTAAGACTAGCGGGAGCTCATGAGCAGTTCTTC. Protein: CASSLRLAGAHEQFF. The chain combines TRBV11-3 with TRBJ2-1; 12 bases agree with TRBD2. CDR1 is SGHNT and CDR2 is YENEEA in the germline V gene. This CDR3 contains 15 residues. V gave up 2 bases and J gave up 8 bases; unmatched junction bases: 4.

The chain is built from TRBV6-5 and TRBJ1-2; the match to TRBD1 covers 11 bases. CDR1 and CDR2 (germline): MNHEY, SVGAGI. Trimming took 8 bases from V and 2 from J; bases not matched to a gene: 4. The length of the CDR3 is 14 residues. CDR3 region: CASWRTGGNYGYTF. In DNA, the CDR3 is TGTGCCAGCTGGAGGACAGGGGGCAACTATGGCTACACCTTC.

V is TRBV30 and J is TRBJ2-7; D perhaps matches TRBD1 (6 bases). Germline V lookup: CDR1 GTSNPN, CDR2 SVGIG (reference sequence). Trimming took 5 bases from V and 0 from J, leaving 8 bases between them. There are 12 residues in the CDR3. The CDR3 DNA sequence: TGTGCCTGGCGGACAGACTCCTACGAGCAGTACTTC. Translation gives CAWRTDSYEQYF. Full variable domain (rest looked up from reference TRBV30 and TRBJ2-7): SQTIHQWPATLVQPVGSPLSLECTVEGTSNPNLYWYRQAAGRGLQLLFYSVGIGQISSEVPQNLSASRPQDRQFILSSKKLLLSDSGFYLCAWRTDSYEQYFGPGTRLTVT.

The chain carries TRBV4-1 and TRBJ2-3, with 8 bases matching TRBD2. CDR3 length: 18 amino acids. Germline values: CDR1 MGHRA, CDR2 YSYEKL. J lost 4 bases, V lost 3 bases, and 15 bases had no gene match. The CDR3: CASSQVWGGGGRPDTQYF. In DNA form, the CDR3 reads TGCGCCAGCAGCCAGGTATGGGGTGGCGGGGGGCGCCCAGATACGCAGTATTTT.

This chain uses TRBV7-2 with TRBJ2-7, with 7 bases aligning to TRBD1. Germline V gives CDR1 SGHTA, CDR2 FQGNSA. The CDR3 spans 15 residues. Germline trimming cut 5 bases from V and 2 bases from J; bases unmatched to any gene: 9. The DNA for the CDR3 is TGTGCCAGCAGCATTCTGACAGGGTGGCCCTACGAGCAGTACTTC. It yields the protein CASSILTGWPYEQYF.

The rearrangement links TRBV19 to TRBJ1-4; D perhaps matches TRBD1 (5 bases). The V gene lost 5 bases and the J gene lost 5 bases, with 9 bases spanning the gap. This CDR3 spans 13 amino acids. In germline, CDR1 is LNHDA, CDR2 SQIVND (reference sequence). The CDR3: CASSRQSNEKLFF. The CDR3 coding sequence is TGTGCCAGTAGTCGACAGTCGAATGAAAAACTGTTTTTT.

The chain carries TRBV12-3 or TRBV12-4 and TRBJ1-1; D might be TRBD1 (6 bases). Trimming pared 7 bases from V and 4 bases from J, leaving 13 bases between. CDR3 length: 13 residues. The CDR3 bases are TGTGCCAGCACGATCGGCAGGGGCACTGAAGCTTTCTTT. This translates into CASTIGRGTEAFF.

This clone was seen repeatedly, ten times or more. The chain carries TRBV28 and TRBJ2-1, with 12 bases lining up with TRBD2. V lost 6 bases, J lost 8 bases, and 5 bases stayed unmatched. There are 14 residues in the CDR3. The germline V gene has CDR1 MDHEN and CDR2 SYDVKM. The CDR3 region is CASRRPSGRDEQFF. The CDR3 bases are TGTGCCAGCAGACGCCCTAGCGGGAGGGATGAGCAGTTCTTC.

As DNA, the CDR3 is TGTGCCAGCAGCCCACTGCGACAGGACGGGGAGACCCAGTACTTC. Amino acids: CASSPLRQDGETQYF. The genes are TRBV5-8 and TRBJ2-5; D possibly corresponds to TRBD1 (6 bases). CDR1 and CDR2 from the germline V gene are SGHTS and YDEGEE. The ends were cut back, 4 bases at V and 5 bases at J, with 18 bases in the middle. This CDR3 region has 15 residues.

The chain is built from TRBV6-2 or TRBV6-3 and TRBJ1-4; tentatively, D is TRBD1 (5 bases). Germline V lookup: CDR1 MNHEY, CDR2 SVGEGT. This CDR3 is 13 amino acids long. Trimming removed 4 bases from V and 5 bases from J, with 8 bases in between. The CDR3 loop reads CASSSRQNEKLFF. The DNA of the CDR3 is TGTGCCAGCAGTTCCCGACAGAATGAAAAACTGTTTTTT.

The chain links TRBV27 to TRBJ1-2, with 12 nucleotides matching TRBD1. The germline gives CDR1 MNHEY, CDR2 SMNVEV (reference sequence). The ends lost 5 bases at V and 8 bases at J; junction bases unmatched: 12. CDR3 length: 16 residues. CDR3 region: CASSPGVGTGGRGYTF. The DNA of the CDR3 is TGTGCCAGCAGTCCAGGGGTGGGGACAGGGGGCCGAGGCTACACCTTC.

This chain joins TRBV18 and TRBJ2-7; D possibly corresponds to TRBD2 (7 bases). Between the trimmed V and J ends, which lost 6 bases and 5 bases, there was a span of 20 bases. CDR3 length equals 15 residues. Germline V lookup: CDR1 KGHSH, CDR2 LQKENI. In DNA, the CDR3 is TGTGCCAGCTCCCAGCAAGGGGGGGCGGGCAACGAGCAGTACTTC. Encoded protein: CASSQQGGAGNEQYF.

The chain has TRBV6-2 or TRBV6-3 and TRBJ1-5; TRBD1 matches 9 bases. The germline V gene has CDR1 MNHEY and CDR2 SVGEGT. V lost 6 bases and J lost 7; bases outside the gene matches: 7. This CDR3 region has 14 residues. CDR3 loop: CASSRGQGSQPQHF. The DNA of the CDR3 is TGTGCCAGCAGCCGGGGACAGGGCAGCCAGCCCCAGCATTTT.

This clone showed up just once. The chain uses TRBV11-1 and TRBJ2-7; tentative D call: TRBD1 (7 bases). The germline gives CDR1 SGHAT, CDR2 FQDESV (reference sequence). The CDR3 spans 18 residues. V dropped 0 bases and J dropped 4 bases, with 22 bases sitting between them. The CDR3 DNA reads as TGTGCCAGCAGCTTAGCGCACTCCCCCTTGGCAGGGGGGTACGAGCAGTACTTC. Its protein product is CASSLAHSPLAGGYEQYF.

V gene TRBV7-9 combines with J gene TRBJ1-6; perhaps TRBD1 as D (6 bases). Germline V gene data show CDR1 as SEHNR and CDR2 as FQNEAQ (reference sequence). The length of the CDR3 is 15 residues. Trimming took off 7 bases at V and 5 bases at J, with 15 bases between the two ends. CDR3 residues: CASTSTGSDNSPLHF. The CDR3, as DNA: TGTGCCAGCACCTCTACAGGGAGCGATAATTCACCCCTCCACTTT.

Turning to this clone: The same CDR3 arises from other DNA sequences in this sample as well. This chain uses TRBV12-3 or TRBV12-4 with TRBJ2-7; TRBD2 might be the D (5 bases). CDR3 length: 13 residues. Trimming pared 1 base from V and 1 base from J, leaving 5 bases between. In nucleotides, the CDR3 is TGTGCCAGCAGTTTAGGCGGGTCCTACGAGCAGTACTTC. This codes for CASSLGGSYEQYF.

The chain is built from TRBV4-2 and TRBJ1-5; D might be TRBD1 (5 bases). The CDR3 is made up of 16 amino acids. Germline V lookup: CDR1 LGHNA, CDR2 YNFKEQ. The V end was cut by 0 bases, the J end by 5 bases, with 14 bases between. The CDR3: CASSQDHRQPHQPQHF. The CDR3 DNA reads TGTGCCAGCAGCCAAGATCACAGACAGCCGCATCAGCCCCAGCATTTT.

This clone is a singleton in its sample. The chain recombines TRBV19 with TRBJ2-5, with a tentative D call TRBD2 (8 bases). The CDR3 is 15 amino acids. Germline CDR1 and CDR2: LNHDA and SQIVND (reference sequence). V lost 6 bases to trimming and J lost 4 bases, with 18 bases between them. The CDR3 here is CASSPGGLVGETQYF. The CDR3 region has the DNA TGTGCCAGTAGCCCAGGGGGACTAGTAGGAGAGACCCAGTACTTC.

CDR3 coding DNA: TGTGCCAGTAGTCTCACCGGGACAGGGAACTATGGCTACACCTTC. It translates to CASSLTGTGNYGYTF. The V and J genes are TRBV19 and TRBJ1-2, with TRBD1 matching 9 bases. The germline V gene encodes CDR1 LNHDA and CDR2 SQIVND (reference sequence). The CDR3 extends over 15 amino acids. Losses at the gene ends were 5 bases for V and 2 bases for J; bases not matched to a gene: 6.

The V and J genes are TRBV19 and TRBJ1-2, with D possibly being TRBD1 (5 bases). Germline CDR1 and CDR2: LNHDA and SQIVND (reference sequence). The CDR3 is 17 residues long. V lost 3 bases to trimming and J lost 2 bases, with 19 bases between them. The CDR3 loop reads CASSIPRDWKGNYGYTF. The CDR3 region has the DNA TGTGCCAGTAGTATCCCCCGGGACTGGAAGGGAAACTATGGCTACACCTTC.

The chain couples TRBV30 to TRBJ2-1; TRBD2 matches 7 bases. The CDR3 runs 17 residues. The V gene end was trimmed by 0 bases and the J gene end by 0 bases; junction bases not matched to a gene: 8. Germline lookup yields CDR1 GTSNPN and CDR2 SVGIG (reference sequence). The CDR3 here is CAWSVRSSGPSYNEQFF. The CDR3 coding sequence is TGTGCCTGGAGTGTACGGTCTAGCGGACCCTCCTACAATGAGCAGTTCTTC.

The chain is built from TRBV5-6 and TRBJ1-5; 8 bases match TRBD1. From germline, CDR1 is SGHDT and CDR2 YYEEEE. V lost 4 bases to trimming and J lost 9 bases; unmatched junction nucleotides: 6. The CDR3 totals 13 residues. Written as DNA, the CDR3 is TGTGCCAGCAGCCAGGACAGGGCAGGGCCCCAGCATTTT. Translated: CASSQDRAGPQHF.

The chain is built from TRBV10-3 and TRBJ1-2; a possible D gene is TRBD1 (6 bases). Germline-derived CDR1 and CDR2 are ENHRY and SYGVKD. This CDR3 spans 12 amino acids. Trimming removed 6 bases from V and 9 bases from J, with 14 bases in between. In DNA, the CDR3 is TGTGCCATCAGGGACCGGACAGTTAGCTACACCTTC. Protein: CAIRDRTVSYTF.

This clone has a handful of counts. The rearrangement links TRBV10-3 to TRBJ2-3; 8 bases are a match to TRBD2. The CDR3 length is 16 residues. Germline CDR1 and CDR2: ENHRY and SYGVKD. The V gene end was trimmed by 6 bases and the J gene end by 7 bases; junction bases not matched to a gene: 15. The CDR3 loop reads CAIRREAGEARYTQYF. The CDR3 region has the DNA TGTGCCATCAGGCGAGAAGCGGGGGAGGCACGATATACGCAGTATTTT.

In DNA, the CDR3 is TGTGCCAGCAGCGGGCCGGGACAGGGCGGAGAGCAGTACTTC. Its translation: CASSGPGQGGEQYF. V and J are TRBV9 and TRBJ2-7; 9 nucleotides line up with TRBD1. In germline, CDR1 is SGDLS, CDR2 YYNGEE. The CDR3 contains 14 residues. Trimming took 3 bases from V and 7 from J; bases not matched to a gene: 8.

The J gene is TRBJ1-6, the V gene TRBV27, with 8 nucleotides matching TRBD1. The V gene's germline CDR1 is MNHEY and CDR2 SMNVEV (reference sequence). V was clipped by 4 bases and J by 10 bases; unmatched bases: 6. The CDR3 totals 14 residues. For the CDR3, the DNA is TGTGCCAGCAGTTCCGACAGGGGTAAGTCACCCCTCCACTTT. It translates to CASSSDRGKSPLHF.

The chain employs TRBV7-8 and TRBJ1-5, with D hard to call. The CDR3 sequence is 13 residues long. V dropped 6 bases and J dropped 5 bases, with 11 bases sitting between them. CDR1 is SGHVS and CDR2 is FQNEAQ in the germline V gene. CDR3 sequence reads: CASSLAGYQPQHF. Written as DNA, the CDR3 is TGTGCCAGCAGTCTTGCGGGGTATCAGCCCCAGCATTTT. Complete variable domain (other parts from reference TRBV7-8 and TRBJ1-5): GAGVSQSPRYKVAKRGQDVALRCDPISGHVSLFWYQQALGQGPEFLTYFQNEAQLDKSGLPSDRFFAERPEGSVSTLKIQRTQQEDSAVYLCASSLAGYQPQHFGDGTRLSIL.

CDR3 residues: CASSSGQGVHYGYTF. DNA of the CDR3: TGTGCCAGCAGTTCAGGACAGGGGGTACATTATGGCTACACCTTC. J is TRBJ1-2 and V is TRBV28, with 10 bases fitting TRBD1. From germline, CDR1 is MDHEN and CDR2 SYDVKM. V shed 4 bases and J 5 bases; nucleotides not matched to a gene: 7. CDR3 length: 15 residues.

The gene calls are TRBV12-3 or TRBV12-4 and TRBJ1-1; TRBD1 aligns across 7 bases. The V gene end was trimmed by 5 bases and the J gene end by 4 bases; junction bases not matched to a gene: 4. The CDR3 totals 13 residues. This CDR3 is CASSLQGSTEAFF. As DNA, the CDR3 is TGTGCCAGCAGTCTACAGGGGAGCACTGAAGCTTTCTTT.

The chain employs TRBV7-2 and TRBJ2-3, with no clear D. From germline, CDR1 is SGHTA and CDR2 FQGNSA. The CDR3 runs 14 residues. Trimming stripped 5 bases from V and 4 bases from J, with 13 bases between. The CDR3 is CASSPGSVSDTQYF. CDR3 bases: TGTGCCAGCAGCCCAGGCTCCGTTTCAGATACGCAGTATTTT.